This TCR beta chain was documented in a study of metastatic and nonmetastatic thyroid tumors. Overall study: Across peripheral blood and tumor or nodule tissue samples taken from malignant and benign thyroid patients, the repertoires were compared with one another. Study outcomes and limitations: Malignant tumors reportedly showed significantly higher TCR beta diversity than benign nodules in both blood and tumor.

Comment on this clone: Its target is not known.

Each patient came to thyroid surgery without any prior treatment (of any kind). V was clipped by 3 bases and J by 4 bases; unmatched bases: 3. This CDR3 has 16 amino acids. The germline gives CDR1 LGHNA, CDR2 YNFKEQ. TCRdb called clones again from the PCR reads with MiXCR. The repertoire holds over 65,000 clones, with approximately 12% as singletons. Sequencing was carried out using tumor tissue. The chain links TRBV4-2 to TRBJ2-3; the match to TRBD2 covers 14 bases. The sequence was obtained from a female donor with papillary thyroid cancer or a benign thyroid nodule (not recorded which). Some clones in this sample may be carry-over from other donors' samples. For the CDR3, the DNA is TGTGCCAGCAGCCATGGGACTAGCGGGAGACCAGATACGCAGTATTTT. It encodes CASSHGTSGRPDTQYF.